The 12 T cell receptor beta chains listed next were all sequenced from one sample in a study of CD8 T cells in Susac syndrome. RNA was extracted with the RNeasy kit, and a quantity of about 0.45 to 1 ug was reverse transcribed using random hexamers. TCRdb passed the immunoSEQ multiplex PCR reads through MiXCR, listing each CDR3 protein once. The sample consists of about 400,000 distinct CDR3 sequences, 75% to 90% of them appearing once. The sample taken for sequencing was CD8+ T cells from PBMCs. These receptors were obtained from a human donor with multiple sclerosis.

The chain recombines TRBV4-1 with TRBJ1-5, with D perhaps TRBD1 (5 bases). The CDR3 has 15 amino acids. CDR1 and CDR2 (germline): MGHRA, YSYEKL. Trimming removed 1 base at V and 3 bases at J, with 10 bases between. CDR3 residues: CASSQVVGDNQPQHF. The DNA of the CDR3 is TGCGCCAGCAGCCAAGTCGTGGGGGACAATCAGCCCCAGCATTTT.

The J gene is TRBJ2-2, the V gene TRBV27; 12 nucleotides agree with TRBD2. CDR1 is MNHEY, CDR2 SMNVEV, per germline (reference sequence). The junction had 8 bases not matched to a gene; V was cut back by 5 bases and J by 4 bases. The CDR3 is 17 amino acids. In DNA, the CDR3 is TGTGCCAGCAGTCCCCCCCGACTAGCGGGAGTCACCGGGGAGCTGTTTTTT. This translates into CASSPPRLAGVTGELFF.

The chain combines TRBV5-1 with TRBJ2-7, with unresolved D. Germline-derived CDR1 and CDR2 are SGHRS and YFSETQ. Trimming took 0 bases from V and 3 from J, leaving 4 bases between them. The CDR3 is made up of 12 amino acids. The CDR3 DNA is TGCGCCAGCAGCTTGGAGGACTACGAGCAGTACTTC. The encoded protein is CASSLEDYEQYF.

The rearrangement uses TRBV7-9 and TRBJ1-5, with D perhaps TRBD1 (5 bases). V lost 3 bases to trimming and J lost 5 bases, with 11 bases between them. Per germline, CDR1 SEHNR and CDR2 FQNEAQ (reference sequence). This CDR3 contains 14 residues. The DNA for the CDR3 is TGTGCCAGCAGCTTGGGGGACCCAGATCAGCCCCAGCATTTT. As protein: CASSLGDPDQPQHF.

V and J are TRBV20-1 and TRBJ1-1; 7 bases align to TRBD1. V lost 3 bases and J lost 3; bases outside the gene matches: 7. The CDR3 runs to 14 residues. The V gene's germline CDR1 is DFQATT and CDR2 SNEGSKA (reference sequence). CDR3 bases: TGCAGTGCTAGTTACCAGGGGGTGTACACTGAAGCTTTCTTT. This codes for CSASYQGVYTEAFF.

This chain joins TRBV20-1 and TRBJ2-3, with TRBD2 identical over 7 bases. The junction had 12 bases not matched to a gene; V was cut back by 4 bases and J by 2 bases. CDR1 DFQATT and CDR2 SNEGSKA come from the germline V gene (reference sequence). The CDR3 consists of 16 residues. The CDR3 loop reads CSANDAAGEITDTQYF. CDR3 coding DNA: TGCAGTGCTAATGACGCGGCGGGAGAAATCACAGATACGCAGTATTTT.

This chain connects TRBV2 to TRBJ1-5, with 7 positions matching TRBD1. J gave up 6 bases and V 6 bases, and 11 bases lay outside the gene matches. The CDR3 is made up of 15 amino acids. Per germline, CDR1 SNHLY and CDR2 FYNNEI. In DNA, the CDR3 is TGTGCCAGCAGCCGAAGACCACAGGGGACTCAGCCCCAGCATTTT. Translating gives CASSRRPQGTQPQHF.

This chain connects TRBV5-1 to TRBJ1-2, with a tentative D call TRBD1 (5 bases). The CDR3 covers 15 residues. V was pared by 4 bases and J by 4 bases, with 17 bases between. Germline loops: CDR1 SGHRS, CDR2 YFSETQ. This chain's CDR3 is CASSPQADTSYGYTF. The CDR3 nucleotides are TGCGCCAGCAGCCCTCAAGCGGACACTTCCTATGGCTACACCTTC.

Written as DNA, the CDR3 is TGTGCCAGCAGAGTCAGGGGTGAGATCTCCGGAAACACCATATATTTT. It codes for CASRVRGEISGNTIYF. V and J are TRBV2 and TRBJ1-3, with TRBD1 as a possible D gene (6 bases). The germline V gene has CDR1 SNHLY and CDR2 FYNNEI. This CDR3 is built from 16 residues. V gave up 6 bases and J gave up 4 bases, with 19 bases separating them.

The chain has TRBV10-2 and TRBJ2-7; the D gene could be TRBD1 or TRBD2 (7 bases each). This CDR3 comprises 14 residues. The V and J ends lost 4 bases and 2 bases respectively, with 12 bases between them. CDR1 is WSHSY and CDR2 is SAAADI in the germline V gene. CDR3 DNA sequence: TGCGCCAGCAGTGCAGGGGGAGGGCCCTACGAGCAGTACTTC. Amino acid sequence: CASSAGGGPYEQYF.

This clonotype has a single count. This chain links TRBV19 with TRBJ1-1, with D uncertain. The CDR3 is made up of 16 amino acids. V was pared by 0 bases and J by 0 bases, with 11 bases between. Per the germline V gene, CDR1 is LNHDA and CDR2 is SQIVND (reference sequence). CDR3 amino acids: CASSIDRESMNTEAFF. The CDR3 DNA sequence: TGTGCCAGTAGTATAGACCGAGAAAGCATGAACACTGAAGCTTTCTTT.

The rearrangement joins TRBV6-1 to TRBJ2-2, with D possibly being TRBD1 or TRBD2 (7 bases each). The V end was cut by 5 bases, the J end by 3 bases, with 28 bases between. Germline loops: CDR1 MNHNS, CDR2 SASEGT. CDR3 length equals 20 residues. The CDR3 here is CASSLRGVQGLDTDTGELFF. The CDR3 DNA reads TGTGCCAGCAGTCTTCGGGGGGTACAGGGGCTCGACACGGACACCGGGGAGCTGTTTTTT.